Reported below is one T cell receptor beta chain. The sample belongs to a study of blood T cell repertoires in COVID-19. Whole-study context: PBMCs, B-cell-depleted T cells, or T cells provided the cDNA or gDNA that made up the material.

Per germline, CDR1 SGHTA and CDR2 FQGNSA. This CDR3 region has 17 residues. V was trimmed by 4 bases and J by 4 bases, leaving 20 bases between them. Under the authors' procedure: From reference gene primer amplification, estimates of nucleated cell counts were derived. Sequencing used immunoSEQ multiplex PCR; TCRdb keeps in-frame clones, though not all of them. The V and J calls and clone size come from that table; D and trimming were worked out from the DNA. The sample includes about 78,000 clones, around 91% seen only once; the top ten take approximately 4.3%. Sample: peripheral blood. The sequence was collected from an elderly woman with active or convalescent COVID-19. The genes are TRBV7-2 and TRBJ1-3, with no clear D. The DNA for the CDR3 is TGTGCCAGCAGCTCCATACTCACTTACGATCTGGGAAACACCATATATTTT. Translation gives CASSSILTYDLGNTIYF.